This T cell receptor (beta chain) is from a study of blood T cell repertoires in COVID-19 (TCRdb year 2020). A note on the overall study: The collaborator samples originated in the United States, Italy and Spain and spanned the acute and convalescent phases of COVID-19. Nearly every sample came with metadata listing a de-identified subject ID, COVID-19 status, age in years and sex. Deeply sampled blood TCRbeta repertoires from subjects exposed to, actively infected with, or recovered from COVID-19 were included in the dataset. The material from the prospective study consisted of cDNA or gDNA derived from T cells, B-cell-depleted T cells, or PBMCs. Samples came from the ongoing ImmuneRACE study (first 160 participants) plus 1,254 subjects from 6 global collaborators. The repertoires were released in a freely available public database meant as a resource for research on the immune response to SARS-CoV-2. Where HLA class I and class II types were available, the types were taken from metadata supplied by the sample provider, not from assay-based typing.

Participants in the prospective study were aged about 18 to 95 years, lived in about two dozen United States geographic areas, and enrolled through a virtual design. To assign participants to cohorts, the prospective study relied on clinical history that participants themselves reported in a screening survey and a study questionnaire. Recovered participants in ImmuneRACE Cohort 3 were defined as having two consecutive negative NP/OP PCR tests, clearance from a healthcare professional, or resolution of symptoms. In the prospective study, mobile phlebotomists collected whole blood, serum and a nasopharyngeal or oropharyngeal swab from each participant. Prospective study participants could optionally give additional blood draws and questionnaires over an approximately 2-month period. Blood samples from the prospective study were shipped frozen or at room temperature prior to DNA extraction. TCRbeta CDR3 regions were amplified from genomic DNA using the immunoSEQ Assay, a bias-controlled multiplex PCR. Per the authors' processing: Nucleated cell counts per sample were estimated from amplification of reference gene primers within the assay. Sequence reads were collapsed and filtered to measure the absolute abundance of every unique TCRbeta CDR3 rearrangement. For each sample, productive Simpson clonality was calculated as the square root of Simpson's diversity index across productive rearrangements. Drawn from immuneACCESS, this table holds only the in-frame rearrangements with V and J called that TCRdb kept. Clones are partly lost; checked studies trace under half to an unresolved V gene and leave the rest unexplained. The V and J calls and the clone size are those of that table, but D and trimming were determined from the DNA. This sample comprises more than 40,000 clones, 70% to 90% of them detected only once. The ten largest make up roughly 3% of the sample.

Worth noting for this clone: What this receptor recognizes is not known. Nothing much larger sits one base from this clone, and base qualities are not available.

Including the terminal cysteine and phenylalanine, the CDR3 comprises 12 residues. The entry retains the CDR3 DNA only, 36 bases that are in frame from base 1. V trim: 9 bases; J trim: 7 bases; unmatched bases: 1. In the germline V gene, CDR1 corresponds to MDHEN and CDR2 to SYDVKM. Study-level results and caveats: How much clinical and demographic metadata was included differed by source and by participant, and the metadata was provided uncurated.

This receptor was identified in a woman aged 50 to 60 who had recovered from COVID-19. The sequence joins TRBV28 to TRBJ1-6, and 9 junctional nucleotides match TRBD1. What was sequenced was PBMCs or T cells enriched from blood (not recorded which). Here the CDR3 is given as CASGTGNSPLHF. The DNA reads TGTGCCAGTGGGACAGGGAATTCACCCCTCCACTTT.